This T cell receptor (beta chain) was observed in a study of T-cell reconstitution after alpha-beta-depleted transplantation in children. Study results and caveats: T-cell counts and diversity were attributed mostly to newly produced T cells one year after transplant.

Turning to this clonotype: Its antigen is still unknown. A junction boundary mismatches the germline segment, possibly from a read error.

Using unique molecular identifiers, the investigators prepared the TCRbeta library. MiXCR, run by TCRdb on the PCR reads, gives a single entry per CDR3 protein. This sample yields around 700,000 distinct CDR3 sequences, of which about an eighth are seen a single time; about 0.79% belongs to the top ten. This sequence originates from a girl between 2 and 10 years old with congenital amegakaryocytic thrombocytopenia, due to receive a stem cell transplant. Sequenced here: PBMCs, sampled before TCRalphabeta/CD19-depleted stem cell transplant.

CDR3 sequence (DNA): TGCGCCAGCCGCTTCGGGACTAGCGGCACCCCTCTTTTGGATGAGCAGTTCTTC. Translation: CASRFGTSGTPLLDEQFF. The rearrangement uses TRBV5-1 and TRBJ2-1, with 11 bases aligning to TRBD2. Germline-derived CDR1 and CDR2 are SGHRS and YFSETQ. The CDR3 runs 18 residues.